This T cell receptor beta chain was observed in a study of CD8+ T cells in alopecia areata. Peripheral blood samples and lesional scalp punch biopsies were obtained from alopecia areata patients. CD4+ and CD8+ T cells were sorted from PBMCs stained for CD3, CD4 and CD8. Once RNA had been extracted, it was reverse transcribed into cDNA to act as the sequencing template. Repertoires were generated with immunoSEQ multiplex PCR, while TCRdb's copy carries only in-frame clones and drops some. Among under 300,000 clones listed, under 70% were seen once. Between the trimmed V and J ends, which lost 7 bases and 2 bases, there was a span of 15 bases. Germline CDR1 SQVTM, CDR2 ANQGSEA. The CDR3 loop spans 13 amino acids.

The sequenced sample was CD4+ T cells sorted from blood, obtained at week 0. The chain recombines TRBV29-1 with TRBJ2-7; possibly TRBD1 or TRBD2 for D (5 bases each). The sequence came from a human donor with alopecia areata. The CDR3 is CSARDPITYEQYF. Here the CDR3 DNA reads TGCAGCGCCCGGGACCCTATTACCTACGAGCAGTACTTC.